These 20 T cell receptor beta chains came from one sample sequenced in a study of monozygotic twins with cystic fibrosis. Method: immunoSEQ multiplex PCR; TCRdb's copy keeps in-frame clones and lacks some. The sample consists of 13,000 or so clones, approximately 92% of them appearing once. Sample: blood. The receptors shown here come from a boy between 10 and 17 years old with cystic fibrosis.

The CDR3 spells CASSLEASGGALYEQYF. The CDR3 region has the DNA TGTGCCAGCAGCTTAGAGGCTAGCGGGGGGGCCTTATACGAGCAGTACTTC. The chain is built from TRBV7-6 and TRBJ2-7, with TRBD2 identical over 12 bases. Trimming cost V 1 base and J 4 bases; bases outside gene matches: 8. CDR1 SGHVS and CDR2 FNYEAQ come from the germline V gene. This CDR3 comprises 17 residues.

The chain links TRBV9 to TRBJ1-2; 9 bases agree with TRBD1. Germline lookup yields CDR1 SGDLS and CDR2 YYNGEE. The CDR3 runs 13 residues. With V trimmed by 3 bases and J by 7 bases, 4 bases remained unmatched. The CDR3 sequence is CASSAQDRGGYTF. CDR3 DNA: TGTGCCAGCAGCGCCCAGGACAGGGGTGGCTACACCTTC.

V usage is TRBV28 and J usage is TRBJ1-5; D unclear. Trimming took 3 bases from V and 1 from J, leaving 19 bases between them. CDR1 MDHEN and CDR2 SYDVKM come from the germline V gene. This CDR3 has 18 residues. The CDR3 reads CASSFHWAGMQSNQPQHF. CDR3 nucleotide sequence: TGTGCCAGCAGTTTCCATTGGGCCGGTATGCAGAGCAATCAGCCCCAGCATTTT.

A few counts support this clone. The rearrangement links TRBV18 to TRBJ2-7; 11 bases agree with TRBD2. The germline CDR1 and CDR2 sequences are KGHSH and LQKENI. The CDR3 is 18 residues long. The J segment lost 1 base and the V segment lost 2 bases, leaving 10 bases of the junction unmatched. DNA for the CDR3: TGTGCCAGCTCACCATACCTTACCGGGACTAGCGGATCCTACGAGCAGTACTTC. Encoded protein: CASSPYLTGTSGSYEQYF.

The rearrangement links TRBV7-2 to TRBJ2-7, with D perhaps TRBD2 (6 bases). The CDR3 length is 15 residues. Germline V gene lookup returns CDR1 SGHTA and CDR2 FQGNSA. The V end lost 4 bases, the J end lost 2 bases, and 15 bases lay between the germline ends. CDR3 bases: TGTGCCAGCAGCTCTGGGACTCTACAGGCCTACGAGCAGTACTTC. Translation: CASSSGTLQAYEQYF.

V is TRBV10-3 and J is TRBJ1-5, with 8 nucleotides matching TRBD1. In germline, CDR1 is ENHRY, CDR2 SYGVKD. J gave up 4 bases and V 10 bases, and 6 bases lay outside the gene matches. The CDR3 is 13 residues long. Here the CDR3 DNA reads TGTGCCACAGGACAGGGCCTTAATCAGCCCCAGCATTTT. Protein product: CATGQGLNQPQHF.

The V call is TRBV5-6, the J call TRBJ2-6; D is unclear. This CDR3 has 13 amino acids. Germline CDR1 SGHDT, CDR2 YYEEEE. V shed 6 bases and J shed 2 bases, with 6 bases lying between them. The CDR3 DNA is TGTGCCAGCACCAAGCCTGGGGCCAACGTCCTGACTTTC. Translated, it gives CASTKPGANVLTF.

This chain connects TRBV18 to TRBJ1-4; 11 bases align to TRBD1. V lost 5 bases to trimming and J lost 4 bases; unmatched junction nucleotides: 6. The CDR3 extends over 16 amino acids. In germline, CDR1 is KGHSH, CDR2 LQKENI. The CDR3 sequence is CASSTDRGLVNEKLFF. The DNA for the CDR3 is TGTGCCAGCTCAACGGACAGGGGGCTTGTTAATGAAAAACTGTTTTTT.

The rearrangement links TRBV6-5 to TRBJ1-1; TRBD1 matches at 8 bases. The length of the CDR3 is 14 residues. The germline gives CDR1 MNHEY, CDR2 SVGAGI. Trimming at V came to 6 bases and at J to 1 base, leaving 4 bases not matched to a gene. Here the CDR3 reads CASRRTGRNTEAFF. CDR3 DNA sequence: TGTGCCAGCAGACGGACAGGGAGGAACACTGAAGCTTTCTTT.

The rearrangement joins TRBV9 to TRBJ1-2; no clear D. The CDR3 totals 16 residues. Trimming cost V 4 bases and J 0 bases, with 16 bases left between them. Germline V CDR1 and CDR2: SGDLS, YYNGEE. CDR3: CASSPEGTEANYGYTF. CDR3 coding DNA: TGTGCCAGCAGCCCAGAGGGCACTGAAGCTAACTATGGCTACACCTTC.

The rearrangement links TRBV4-1 to TRBJ2-4, with 7 bases fitting TRBD2. The CDR3 is made up of 17 amino acids. Germline V CDR1 and CDR2: MGHRA, YSYEKL. V lost 3 bases and J lost 8; bases outside the gene matches: 16. CDR3 nucleotide sequence: TGCGCCAGCAGCCATCCTGAACATGATAGCGCGGGGGACATTCAGTACTTC. Amino acid sequence: CASSHPEHDSAGDIQYF.

The chain links TRBV18 to TRBJ1-6; D perhaps matches TRBD1 (6 bases). This CDR3 contains 15 residues. Germline values: CDR1 KGHSH, CDR2 LQKENI. V gave up 3 bases and J gave up 7 bases, with 13 bases separating them. DNA for the CDR3: TGTGCCAGCTCACCCTCGGGGGGACAAAATTCACCCCTCCACTTT. Residues: CASSPSGGQNSPLHF.

Here the CDR3 reads CASSTTGPFTDTQYF. The CDR3 nucleotides are TGTGCCAGTAGCACAACAGGACCCTTCACAGATACGCAGTATTTT. The gene calls are TRBV19 and TRBJ2-3, with D possibly TRBD1 on 5 matching bases. CDR1 and CDR2 (germline): LNHDA, SQIVND (reference sequence). The V end was cut by 6 bases, the J end by 2 bases, with 15 bases between. CDR3 length equals 15 residues.

The chain combines TRBV5-6 with TRBJ1-4; D possibly corresponds to TRBD1 (6 bases). The V end was cut by 0 bases, the J end by 7 bases, with 19 bases between. The length of the CDR3 is 17 residues. Germline V gene sequence: CDR1 SGHDT, CDR2 YYEEEE. The CDR3, as DNA: TGTGCCAGCAGCTTGGGTCCACCACAGGGTTTCAGTGAAAAACTGTTTTTT. Its translation: CASSLGPPQGFSEKLFF.

This clone showed up just once. The V and J genes are TRBV4-1 and TRBJ1-5; TRBD1 matches at 7 bases. The CDR3 covers 16 residues. Trimming removed 0 bases from V and 5 bases from J; junction bases left unmatched: 7. Looked up from germline, CDR1 is MGHRA and CDR2 is YSYEKL. CDR3 amino acids: CASSQDDRVRYQPQHF. CDR3 DNA: TGCGCCAGCAGCCAAGACGACAGGGTTAGGTATCAGCCCCAGCATTTT.

The rearrangement links TRBV7-2 to TRBJ1-2, with TRBD1 matching 8 bases. V dropped 5 bases and J dropped 0; count of bases not matched to a gene: 2. Germline V gene sequence: CDR1 SGHTA, CDR2 FQGNSA. The CDR3 spans 14 residues. The CDR3 region is CASSATGANYGYTF. The CDR3 nucleotides read TGTGCCAGCAGCGCGACAGGGGCTAACTATGGCTACACCTTC.

V gene TRBV28 combines with J gene TRBJ2-6, with D uncertain. Germline V gives CDR1 MDHEN, CDR2 SYDVKM. V lost 3 bases and J lost 0, with 6 bases in between. The CDR3 consists of 15 residues. CDR3 sequence: CASSFISSGANVLTF. The CDR3 bases are TGTGCCAGCAGTTTTATTAGCTCTGGGGCCAACGTCCTGACTTTC.

This clone appeared a few times. This sequence joins TRBV29-1 and TRBJ2-7, with TRBD1 matching 10 bases. CDR3 length: 13 amino acids. V lost 6 bases to trimming and J lost 3 bases; unmatched junction nucleotides: 5. Germline assignment: CDR1 SQVTM and CDR2 ANQGSEA. The CDR3 region has the DNA TGCAGCGTCGCCCGGGACAGGGGCTACGAGCAGTACTTC. It is translated as CSVARDRGYEQYF.

The V call is TRBV4-1, the J call TRBJ2-1; possible D gene TRBD2, 7 bases. Trimming removed 3 bases from V and 8 bases from J, with 23 bases in between. The CDR3 extends over 17 amino acids. The germline V gene encodes CDR1 MGHRA and CDR2 YSYEKL. The CDR3 loop is CASSHPPGGRGRDEQFF. The CDR3 DNA reads TGCGCCAGCAGCCATCCGCCAGGAGGGCGGGGGCGGGATGAGCAGTTCTTC.

V is TRBV30 and J is TRBJ1-4; 7 bases match TRBD1. Germline lookup yields CDR1 GTSNPN and CDR2 SVGIG (reference sequence). CDR3 length: 18 residues. Trimming removed 5 bases from V and 7 bases from J; junction bases left unmatched: 22. The CDR3 sequence: CAWAGERGGEAVSEKLFF. The CDR3 DNA reads TGTGCCTGGGCCGGGGAGCGAGGGGGCGAGGCTGTAAGTGAAAAACTGTTTTTT.